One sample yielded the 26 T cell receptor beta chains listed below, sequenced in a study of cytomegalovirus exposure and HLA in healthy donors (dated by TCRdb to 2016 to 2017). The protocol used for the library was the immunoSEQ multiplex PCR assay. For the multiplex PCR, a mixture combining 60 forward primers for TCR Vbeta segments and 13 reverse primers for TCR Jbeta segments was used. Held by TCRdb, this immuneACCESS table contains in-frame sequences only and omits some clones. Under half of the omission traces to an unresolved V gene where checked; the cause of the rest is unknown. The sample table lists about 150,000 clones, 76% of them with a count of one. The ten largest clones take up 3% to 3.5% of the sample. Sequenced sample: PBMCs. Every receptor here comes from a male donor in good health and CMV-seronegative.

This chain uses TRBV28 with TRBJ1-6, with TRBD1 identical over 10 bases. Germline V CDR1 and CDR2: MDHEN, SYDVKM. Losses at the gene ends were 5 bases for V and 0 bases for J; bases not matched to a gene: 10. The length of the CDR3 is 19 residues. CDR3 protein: CASSPGTGERSSYNSPLHF. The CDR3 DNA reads TGTGCCAGCAGTCCCGGGACAGGGGAAAGGTCCTCCTATAATTCACCCCTCCACTTT.

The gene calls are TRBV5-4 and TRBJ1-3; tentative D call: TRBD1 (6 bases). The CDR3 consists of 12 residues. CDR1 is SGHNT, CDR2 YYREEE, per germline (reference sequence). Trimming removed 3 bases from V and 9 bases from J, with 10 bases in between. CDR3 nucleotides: TGTGCCAGCAGCTCTCTAGGGGGCACCATATATTTT. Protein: CASSSLGGTIYF. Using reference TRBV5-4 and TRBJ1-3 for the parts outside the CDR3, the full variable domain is ETGVTQSPTHLIKTRGQQVTLRCSSQSGHNTVSWYQQALGQGPQFIFQYYREEENGRGNFPPRFSGLQFPNYSSELNVNALELDDSALYLCASSSLGGTIYFGEGSWLTVV.

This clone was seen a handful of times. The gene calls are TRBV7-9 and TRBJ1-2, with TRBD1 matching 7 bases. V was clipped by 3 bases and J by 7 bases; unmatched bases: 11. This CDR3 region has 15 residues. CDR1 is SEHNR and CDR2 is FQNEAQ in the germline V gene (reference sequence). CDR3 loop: CASSLAGGQKGGYTF. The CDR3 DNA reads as TGTGCCAGCAGCTTGGCTGGGGGACAGAAAGGTGGCTACACCTTC.

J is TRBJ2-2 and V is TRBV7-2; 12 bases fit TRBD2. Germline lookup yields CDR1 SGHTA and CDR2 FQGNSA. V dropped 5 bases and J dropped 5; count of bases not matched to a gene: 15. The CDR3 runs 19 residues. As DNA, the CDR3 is TGTGCCAGCAGCCTCCGGACTAGCGGGACCGCTTGGGGGACCGGGGAGCTGTTTTTT. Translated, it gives CASSLRTSGTAWGTGELFF.

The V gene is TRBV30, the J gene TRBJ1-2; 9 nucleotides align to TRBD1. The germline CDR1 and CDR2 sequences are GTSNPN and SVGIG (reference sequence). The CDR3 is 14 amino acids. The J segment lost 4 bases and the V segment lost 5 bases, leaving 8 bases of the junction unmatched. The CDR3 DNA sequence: TGTGCCTGGGGAAGGGACAGGGCTAGCTATGGCTACACCTTC. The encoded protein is CAWGRDRASYGYTF.

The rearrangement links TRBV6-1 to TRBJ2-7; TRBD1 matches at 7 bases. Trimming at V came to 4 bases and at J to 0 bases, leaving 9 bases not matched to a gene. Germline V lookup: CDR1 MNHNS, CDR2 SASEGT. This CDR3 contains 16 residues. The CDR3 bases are TGTGCCAGCAGTGGGAGGAGACAGGGCCCCTCCTACGAGCAGTACTTC. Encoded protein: CASSGRRQGPSYEQYF.

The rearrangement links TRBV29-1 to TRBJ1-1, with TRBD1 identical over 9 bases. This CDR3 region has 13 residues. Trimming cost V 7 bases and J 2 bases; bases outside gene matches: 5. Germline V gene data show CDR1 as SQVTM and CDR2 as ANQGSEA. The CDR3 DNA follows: TGCAGCGCCACAGGGGGCAGAAACACTGAAGCTTTCTTT. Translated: CSATGGRNTEAFF.

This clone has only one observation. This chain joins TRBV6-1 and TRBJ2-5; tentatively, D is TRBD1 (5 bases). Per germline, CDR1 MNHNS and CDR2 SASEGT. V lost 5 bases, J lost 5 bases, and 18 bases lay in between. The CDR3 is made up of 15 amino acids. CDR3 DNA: TGTGCCAGCAGTACAGGAGTAAGCGTTGGGGAGACCCAGTACTTC. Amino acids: CASSTGVSVGETQYF.

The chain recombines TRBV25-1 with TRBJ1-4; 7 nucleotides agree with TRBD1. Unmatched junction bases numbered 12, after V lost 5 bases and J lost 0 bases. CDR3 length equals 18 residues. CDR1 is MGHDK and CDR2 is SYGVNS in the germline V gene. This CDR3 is CASSFVPGQNATNEKLFF. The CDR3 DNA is TGTGCCAGCAGTTTCGTCCCGGGACAGAATGCAACTAATGAAAAACTGTTTTTT.

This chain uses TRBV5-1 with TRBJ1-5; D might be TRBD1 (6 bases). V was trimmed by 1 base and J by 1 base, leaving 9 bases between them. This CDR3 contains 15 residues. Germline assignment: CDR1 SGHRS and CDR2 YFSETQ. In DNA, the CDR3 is TGCGCCAGCAGCTTGTCAGGGGTGAGCAATCAGCCCCAGCATTTT. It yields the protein CASSLSGVSNQPQHF.

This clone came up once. The CDR3 region is CASSLRTGGAYEQYF. The CDR3 DNA follows: TGTGCCAGTAGTCTGAGGACAGGGGGCGCCTACGAGCAGTACTTC. The genes are TRBV19 and TRBJ2-7; 11 bases fit TRBD1. The ends lost 5 bases at V and 2 bases at J; junction bases unmatched: 5. Looked up from germline, CDR1 is LNHDA and CDR2 is SQIVND (reference sequence). CDR3 size: 15 residues.

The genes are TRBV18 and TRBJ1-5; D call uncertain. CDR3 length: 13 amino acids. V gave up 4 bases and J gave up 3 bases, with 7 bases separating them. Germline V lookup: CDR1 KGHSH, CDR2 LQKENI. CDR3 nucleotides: TGTGCCAGCTCACACGGGTTCAATCAGCCCCAGCATTTT. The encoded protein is CASSHGFNQPQHF.

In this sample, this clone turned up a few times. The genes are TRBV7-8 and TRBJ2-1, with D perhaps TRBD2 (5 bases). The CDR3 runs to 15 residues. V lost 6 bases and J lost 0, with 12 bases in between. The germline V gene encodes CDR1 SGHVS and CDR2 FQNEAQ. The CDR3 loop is CASSVDGSSYNEQFF. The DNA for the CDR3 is TGTGCCAGCAGTGTCGATGGGAGCTCCTACAATGAGCAGTTCTTC.

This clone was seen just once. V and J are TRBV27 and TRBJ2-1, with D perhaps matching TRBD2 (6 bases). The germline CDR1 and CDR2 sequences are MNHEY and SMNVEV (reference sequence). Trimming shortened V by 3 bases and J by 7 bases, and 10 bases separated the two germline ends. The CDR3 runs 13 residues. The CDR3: CASSFPGGNEQFF. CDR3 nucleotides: TGTGCCAGCAGTTTTCCCGGAGGGAATGAGCAGTTCTTC.

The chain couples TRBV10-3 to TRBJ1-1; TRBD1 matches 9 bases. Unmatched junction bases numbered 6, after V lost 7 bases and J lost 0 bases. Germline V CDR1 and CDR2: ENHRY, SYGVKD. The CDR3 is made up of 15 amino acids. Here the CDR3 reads CAITGTGSLNTEAFF. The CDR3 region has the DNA TGTGCCATCACCGGGACAGGGTCCTTGAACACTGAAGCTTTCTTT.

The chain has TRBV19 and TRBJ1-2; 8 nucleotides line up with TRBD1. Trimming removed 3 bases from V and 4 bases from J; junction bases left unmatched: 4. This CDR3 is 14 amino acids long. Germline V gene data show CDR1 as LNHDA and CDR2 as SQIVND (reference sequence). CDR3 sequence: CASSIPDRGYGYTF. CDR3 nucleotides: TGTGCCAGTAGTATCCCTGACAGGGGCTATGGCTACACCTTC.

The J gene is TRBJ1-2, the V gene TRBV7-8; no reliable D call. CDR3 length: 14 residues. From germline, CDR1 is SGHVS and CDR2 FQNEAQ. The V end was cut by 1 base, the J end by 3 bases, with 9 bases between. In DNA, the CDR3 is TGTGCCAGCAGCTTAGAGACGGGTGACTATGGCTACACCTTC. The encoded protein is CASSLETGDYGYTF.

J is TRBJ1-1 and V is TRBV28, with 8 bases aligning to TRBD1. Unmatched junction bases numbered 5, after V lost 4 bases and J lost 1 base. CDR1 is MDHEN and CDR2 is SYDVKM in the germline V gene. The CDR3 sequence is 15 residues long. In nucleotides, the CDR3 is TGTGCCAGCAGTTCCAGACAGGGGTGGAACACTGAAGCTTTCTTT. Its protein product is CASSSRQGWNTEAFF.

CDR3 region: CASSQQGVSSYEQYF. The CDR3, as DNA: TGCGCCAGCAGCCAACAGGGGGTAAGCTCCTACGAGCAGTACTTC. V and J are TRBV4-1 and TRBJ2-7, with 7 bases matching TRBD1. CDR1 and CDR2 (germline): MGHRA, YSYEKL. The CDR3 has 15 amino acids. The J segment lost 0 bases and the V segment lost 2 bases, leaving 4 bases of the junction unmatched.

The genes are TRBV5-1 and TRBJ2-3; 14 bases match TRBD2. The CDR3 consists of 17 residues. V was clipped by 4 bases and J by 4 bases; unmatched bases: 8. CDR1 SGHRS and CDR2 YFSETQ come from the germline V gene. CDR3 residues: CASSTWGLAGAADTQYF. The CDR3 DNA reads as TGCGCCAGCAGCACCTGGGGACTAGCGGGAGCGGCAGATACGCAGTATTTT.

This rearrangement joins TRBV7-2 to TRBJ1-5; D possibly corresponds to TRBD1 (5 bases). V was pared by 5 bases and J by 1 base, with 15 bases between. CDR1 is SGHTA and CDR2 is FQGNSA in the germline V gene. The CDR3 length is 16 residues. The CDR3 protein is CASSLGSRGSNQPQHF. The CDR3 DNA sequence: TGTGCCAGCAGCCTCGGATCAAGGGGAAGCAATCAGCCCCAGCATTTT.

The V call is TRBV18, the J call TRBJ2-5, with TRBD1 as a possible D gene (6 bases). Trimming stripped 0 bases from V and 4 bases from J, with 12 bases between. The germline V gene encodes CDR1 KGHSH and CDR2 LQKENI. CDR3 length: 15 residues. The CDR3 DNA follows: TGTGCCAGCTCACCACCGGAGTCCAGGGGAGAGACCCAGTACTTC. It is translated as CASSPPESRGETQYF.

CDR3 region: CASSLGLDYEQYF. CDR3 nucleotides: TGTGCCAGCAGCTTGGGACTAGACTACGAGCAGTACTTC. The chain uses TRBV11-2 and TRBJ2-7, with 8 bases identical to TRBD2. Trimming cost V 3 bases and J 3 bases; bases outside gene matches: 1. Germline V gene sequence: CDR1 SGHAT, CDR2 FQNNGV. This CDR3 region has 13 residues. Filled out from reference TRBV11-2 and TRBJ2-7, the complete variable domain reads EAGVAQSPRYKIIEKRQSVAFWCNPISGHATLYWYQQILGQGPKLLIQFQNNGVVDDSQLPKDRFSAERLKGVDSTLKIQPAKLEDSAVYLCASSLGLDYEQYFGPGTRLTVT.

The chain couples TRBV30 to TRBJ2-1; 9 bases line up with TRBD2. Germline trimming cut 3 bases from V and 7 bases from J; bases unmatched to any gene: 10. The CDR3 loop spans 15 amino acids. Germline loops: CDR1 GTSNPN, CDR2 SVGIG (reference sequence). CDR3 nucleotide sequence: TGTGCCTGGAGGCCGACTAGCGGTCGAGGAAATGAGCAGTTCTTC. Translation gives CAWRPTSGRGNEQFF.

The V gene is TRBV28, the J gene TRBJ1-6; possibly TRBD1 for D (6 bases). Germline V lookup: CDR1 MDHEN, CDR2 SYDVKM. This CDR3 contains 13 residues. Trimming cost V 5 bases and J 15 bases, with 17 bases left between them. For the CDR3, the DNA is TGTGCCAGCAGTCCAGGGGCGATCAAGCACCTCCACTTT. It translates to CASSPGAIKHLHF.

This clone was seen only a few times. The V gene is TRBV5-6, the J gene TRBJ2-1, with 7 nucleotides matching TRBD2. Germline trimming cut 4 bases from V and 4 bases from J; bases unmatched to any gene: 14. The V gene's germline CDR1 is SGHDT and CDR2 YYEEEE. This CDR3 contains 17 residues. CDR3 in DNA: TGTGCCAGCAGCGGATTTTGGGGAGCGGGAACGTACAATGAGCAGTTCTTC. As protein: CASSGFWGAGTYNEQFF.